Listed below are T cell receptor beta chains from one sample, sequenced in a study of beta chain features in type 1 diabetes. Measured with immunoSEQ multiplex PCR; TCRdb has only the in-frame clones, and not every one. The sample records roughly 310,000 clones, approximately 9.9% being singletons. The material sequenced was naive CD4+ T cells from blood. These receptors originate from a woman in her 30s in good health. Each CDR3 is given without its conserved first and last residue. Fields, in order: V gene, clone size, J gene, CDR3 protein. Clone size is given for some rows only: seen once, a few or many times, or a class if the clone is expanded.

V gene: TRBV20-1; clone size: NA; J gene: TRBJ1-1; CDR3 protein: SATEFTEAF
V gene: TRBV15; clone size: NA; J gene: TRBJ2-3; CDR3 protein: ATSKDRGRIADTQY
V gene: TRBV10-3; clone size: NA; J gene: TRBJ2-7; CDR3 protein: AIGTPNTYEQY
V gene: TRBV5-6; clone size: NA; J gene: TRBJ2-1; CDR3 protein: ASSLQTGQYNEQF
V gene: TRBV6-6; clone size: few; J gene: TRBJ1-2; CDR3 protein: AGGQTLYGYT
V gene: TRBV18; clone size: few; J gene: TRBJ2-5; CDR3 protein: ASSPPLAGKETQY
V gene: TRBV9; clone size: few; J gene: TRBJ2-3; CDR3 protein: ASSVGVLAGGRADTQY
V gene: TRBV5-1; clone size: NA; J gene: TRBJ2-5; CDR3 protein: ASSSGLAGPAEETQY
V gene: TRBV18; clone size: NA; J gene: TRBJ2-1; CDR3 protein: ASSPGLAYEQF
V gene: TRBV7-2; clone size: few; J gene: TRBJ2-5; CDR3 protein: ASSTGTSGFQETQY
V gene: TRBV27; clone size: NA; J gene: TRBJ2-5; CDR3 protein: ASSYSSLEMETQY
V gene: TRBV19; clone size: NA; J gene: TRBJ2-7; CDR3 protein: ASSNPGGDSPYEQY
V gene: TRBV5-4; clone size: few; J gene: TRBJ2-7; CDR3 protein: ASSKRTEGLYEQY
V gene: TRBV16; clone size: NA; J gene: TRBJ2-4; CDR3 protein: ASSQPRSGREQY
V gene: TRBV18; clone size: NA; J gene: TRBJ2-1; CDR3 protein: ASSPLTSGSSEQF
V gene: TRBV10-3; clone size: NA; J gene: TRBJ2-1; CDR3 protein: AIRDLAAHYSEQF
V gene: TRBV28; clone size: NA; J gene: TRBJ2-1; CDR3 protein: ASSFSGTGMGYNEQF
V gene: TRBV19; clone size: NA; J gene: TRBJ2-1; CDR3 protein: ASSETSGASHEQF
V gene: TRBV18; clone size: NA; J gene: TRBJ2-1; CDR3 protein: ASSPRQNNEQF
V gene: TRBV28; clone size: NA; J gene: TRBJ1-2; CDR3 protein: ASSFGGYGYT
V gene: TRBV7-2; clone size: few; J gene: TRBJ1-2; CDR3 protein: ASSLEQGIYGYT
V gene: TRBV7-9; clone size: NA; J gene: TRBJ2-5; CDR3 protein: ASIGQGETQY
V gene: TRBV18; clone size: NA; J gene: TRBJ1-2; CDR3 protein: ASSPGTGPNYGYT
V gene: TRBV18; clone size: NA; J gene: TRBJ1-2; CDR3 protein: ASSPRGRANYGYT
V gene: TRBV5-6; clone size: few; J gene: TRBJ2-5; CDR3 protein: ASSLAPGGGETQY
V gene: TRBV28; clone size: NA; J gene: TRBJ2-1; CDR3 protein: ASSGAGSKYNEQF
V gene: TRBV7-2; clone size: NA; J gene: TRBJ2-2; CDR3 protein: ASSLQAPTNTGELF
V gene: TRBV6-6; clone size: few; J gene: TRBJ2-5; CDR3 protein: ASLRDSTGETQY
V gene: TRBV6-1; clone size: NA; J gene: TRBJ1-5; CDR3 protein: ASSEGQGNQPQH
V gene: TRBV9; clone size: NA; J gene: TRBJ2-1; CDR3 protein: ASSTGLANEQF
V gene: TRBV4-2; clone size: NA; J gene: TRBJ2-1; CDR3 protein: ASSQDGGSGEQF
V gene: TRBV2; clone size: NA; J gene: TRBJ2-5; CDR3 protein: ASSPRFQETQY
V gene: TRBV28; clone size: NA; J gene: TRBJ2-4; CDR3 protein: ASSLLVRENIQY
V gene: TRBV10-3; clone size: few; J gene: TRBJ2-3; CDR3 protein: AISGASGSYDTQY
V gene: TRBV18; clone size: NA; J gene: TRBJ2-7; CDR3 protein: ASSGLYGGSLPHEQY
V gene: TRBV27; clone size: NA; J gene: TRBJ2-7; CDR3 protein: ASSKPGTPHEQY
V gene: TRBV28; clone size: few; J gene: TRBJ2-5; CDR3 protein: ASSLGQTRETQY
V gene: TRBV11-2; clone size: few; J gene: TRBJ2-3; CDR3 protein: ASSTTSGARTDTQY
V gene: TRBV14; clone size: few; J gene: TRBJ2-1; CDR3 protein: ASSQPGDRGYNEQF
V gene: TRBV28; clone size: few; J gene: TRBJ2-1; CDR3 protein: ASSRGTSGGREQF
V gene: TRBV11-2; clone size: few; J gene: TRBJ1-1; CDR3 protein: ASSLDQDKAF
V gene: TRBV30; clone size: few; J gene: TRBJ2-7; CDR3 protein: AWSHSSYEQY
V gene: TRBV19; clone size: NA; J gene: TRBJ2-4; CDR3 protein: ASSNNGGAKNIQY
V gene: TRBV5-6; clone size: NA; J gene: TRBJ2-2; CDR3 protein: ASSLEGLAGVAGELF
V gene: TRBV15; clone size: NA; J gene: TRBJ1-2; CDR3 protein: ATSTPGSPYGYT
V gene: TRBV9; clone size: few; J gene: TRBJ1-5; CDR3 protein: ASSVGDRDQPQH
V gene: TRBV7-2; clone size: NA; J gene: TRBJ1-5; CDR3 protein: ASSLNGGGNNQPQH
V gene: TRBV7-9; clone size: NA; J gene: TRBJ1-1; CDR3 protein: ASSSNRGRNTEAF
V gene: TRBV29-1; clone size: few; J gene: TRBJ2-2; CDR3 protein: SVEDRFGLARNTGELF
V gene: TRBV9; clone size: few; J gene: TRBJ1-2; CDR3 protein: ASSVIGSYGYT
V gene: TRBV4-2; clone size: NA; J gene: TRBJ2-5; CDR3 protein: ASSQSPAGPEETQY
V gene: TRBV27; clone size: NA; J gene: TRBJ1-1; CDR3 protein: ASRKTGATEAF
V gene: TRBV19; clone size: few; J gene: TRBJ2-7; CDR3 protein: ASSPSRLREQY
V gene: TRBV28; clone size: few; J gene: TRBJ1-1; CDR3 protein: ASSAIQDRFEAF
V gene: TRBV15; clone size: few; J gene: TRBJ1-4; CDR3 protein: ATSKSTVSAEKLF
V gene: TRBV14; clone size: few; J gene: TRBJ1-1; CDR3 protein: ASSQGGTGSVAF
V gene: TRBV28; clone size: NA; J gene: TRBJ1-5; CDR3 protein: ASSQGNQPQH